This T cell receptor beta chain appears in the sequencing data of a study of blood T cell repertoires in COVID-19. Overall study: The United States, Italy and Spain were the sources of the acute and convalescent COVID-19 samples.

TCRdb's copy holds only in-frame clones and misses some; the assay was immunoSEQ multiplex PCR. The sample has just under 70,000 clones, approximately 90% seen once. CDR1 and CDR2 from the germline V gene are LNHDA and SQIVND (reference sequence). The CDR3 runs to 15 residues. Losses at the gene ends were 6 bases for V and 6 bases for J; bases not matched to a gene: 7. The gene calls are TRBV19 and TRBJ1-5; TRBD1 matches 11 bases. The clonotype originates from a man in his thirties or forties with acute or convalescent COVID-19. Specimen: peripheral blood. As DNA, the CDR3 is TGTGCCAGTAGAAAAGGTGGGACAGGGGGTCAGCCCCAGCATTTT. Translated: CASRKGGTGGQPQHF.